Listed below are T cell receptor beta chains from one sample, sequenced in a study of control samples from healthy donors and cancer patients. This table comes from immunoSEQ multiplex PCR, and its TCRdb copy is limited to in-frame clones, with some not included. The table lists about 40,000 clones, around nine tenths of them singletons. The sample taken for sequencing was blood. These receptors were collected from a woman aged 50 to 60 in good health. Each CDR3 is given with its conserved first and last residue. The D gene is left open where the match is weak.

NA	TRBV7-8	TRBJ1-2	TGTGCCAGCAGCGAAAGTTATCGGCAGGGGTTTGGCTACACCTTC	CASSESYRQGFGYTF
NA	TRBV23-1	TRBJ1-1	TGCGCCAGCAGTCAAATGCTCTTAGGCTCGACAGACCCTAACACTGAAGCTTTCTTT	CASSQMLLGSTDPNTEAFF
NA	TRBV7-2	TRBJ2-1	TGTGCCAGCAGCTTCCCGCACGGGGTAGGAACCTACAATGAGCAGTTCTTC	CASSFPHGVGTYNEQFF
NA	TRBV21-1	TRBJ1-4	TGTGCCAGCAGCAAGTCGCGCCGGTGGCCGCTAAATGAAAAACTGTTTTTT	CASSKSRRWPLNEKLFF
NA	TRBV3-1/TRBV3-2	TRBJ1-6	TGTGCCAGCAGCCAAGAAGAACAAGAACCCTATAATTCACCCCTCCACTTT	CASSQEEQEPYNSPLHF
NA	TRBV7-2	TRBJ1-2	TGTGCCAGCAGCATGGACAGATTGTTGCTTAACTATGGCTACACCTTC	CASSMDRLLLNYGYTF
NA	TRBV5-1	TRBJ2-5	TGCGCCAGCAGCTTGGGGCAGGCGGCTCATCAGTACTTC	CASSLGQAAHQYF
NA	TRBV24-1	TRBJ1-4	TGTGCCACCAGTGATCGGAACACTGGAAAACTGTTTTTT	CATSDRNTGKLFF
TRBD1	TRBV19	TRBJ1-1	TGTGCCAGTAGCCTAACGACAGGGTTGACTGAAGCTTTCTTT	CASSLTTGLTEAFF
NA	TRBV5-1	TRBJ2-7	TGCGCCAGCAGCTCGACAGGGCCCGGAGGGTACGAGCAGTACTTC	CASSSTGPGGYEQYF